The 17 T cell receptor beta chains listed next were all sequenced from one sample in a study of early T cells in non-severe SARS-CoV-2 infection. MiXCR, applied by TCRdb to the 5' RACE reads, yields one record per CDR3 protein. The sample contains approximately 40,000 distinct CDR3 sequences, about 6% of which appear only once. The sequencing used whole blood, collected at baseline. These receptors came from an adult who was a healthcare worker with PCR-confirmed SARS-CoV-2 infection or an uninfected control (not recorded which).

This clonotype came up a few times. The rearrangement uses TRBV20-1 and TRBJ1-5, with D possibly matching TRBD1 (6 bases). V dropped 6 bases and J dropped 0 bases, with 9 bases sitting between them. The length of the CDR3 is 13 residues. Germline lookup yields CDR1 DFQATT and CDR2 SNEGSKA (reference sequence). DNA for the CDR3: TGCAGTGCCCGACAGGATAGCAATCAGCCCCAGCATTTT. This gives the protein CSARQDSNQPQHF.

The chain links TRBV7-3 to TRBJ2-1; D is ambiguous. Per the germline V gene, CDR1 is SGHTA and CDR2 is FQGTGA. The V end was cut by 2 bases, the J end by 5 bases, with 13 bases between. The CDR3 contains 15 residues. CDR3 nucleotide sequence: TGTGCCAGCAGCTTAGGGGTAGGTGCTCACAATGAGCAGTTCTTC. This translates into CASSLGVGAHNEQFF.

The chain combines TRBV20-1 with TRBJ2-3, with 10 positions matching TRBD2. The CDR3 loop spans 14 amino acids. Trimming cost V 6 bases and J 2 bases; bases outside gene matches: 5. In germline, CDR1 is DFQATT, CDR2 SNEGSKA (reference sequence). The chain's CDR3 is CSAETSGYTDTQYF. Here the CDR3 DNA reads TGCAGTGCAGAGACTAGCGGGTACACAGATACGCAGTATTTT.

The chain joins TRBV7-9 to TRBJ2-7, with D possibly matching TRBD2 (5 bases). Trimming took 0 bases from V and 3 from J, leaving 12 bases between them. The CDR3 has 15 amino acids. In germline, CDR1 is SEHNR, CDR2 FQNEAQ (reference sequence). In DNA form, the CDR3 reads TGTGCCAGCAGCTTAGCGAGGAGTACTAGCTACGAGCAGTACTTC. Residues: CASSLARSTSYEQYF.

This clonotype has ten or more counts. The chain couples TRBV10-3 to TRBJ1-1; D is ambiguous. Trimming shortened V by 2 bases and J by 5 bases, and 9 bases separated the two germline ends. The CDR3 contains 13 residues. CDR1 ENHRY and CDR2 SYGVKD come from the germline V gene. The CDR3 region is CAISEPSPTEAFF. As DNA, the CDR3 is TGTGCCATCAGTGAGCCGAGCCCTACTGAAGCTTTCTTT.

In its sample, this clonotype was seen many times. This chain joins TRBV6-2 or TRBV6-3 and TRBJ2-2; D ambiguous. CDR1 is MNHEY and CDR2 is SVGEGT in the germline V gene. The CDR3 spans 15 residues. Trimming shortened V by 0 bases and J by 0 bases, and 5 bases separated the two germline ends. The CDR3 is CASSYSGTNTGELFF. The CDR3 bases are TGTGCCAGCAGTTACTCGGGGACGAACACCGGGGAGCTGTTTTTT.

Only a few counts were recorded for this clonotype. The genes are TRBV11-2 and TRBJ2-3; D is undetermined. The V gene lost 5 bases and the J gene lost 5 bases, with 5 bases spanning the gap. The CDR3 is 11 residues long. Germline V lookup: CDR1 SGHAT, CDR2 FQNNGV. CDR3 in amino acids: CASSHQDTQYF. The CDR3 bases are TGTGCCAGCAGCCATCAAGATACGCAGTATTTT.

The chain carries TRBV18 and TRBJ2-1; tentative D call: TRBD2 (5 bases). The germline gives CDR1 KGHSH, CDR2 LQKENI. The CDR3 is 17 amino acids. Trimming removed 1 base from V and 1 base from J, with 14 bases in between. The DNA for the CDR3 is TGTGCCAGCTCACCACTTGTAACCGGGATTTCCTACAATGAGCAGTTCTTC. It codes for CASSPLVTGISYNEQFF.

In its sample, this clonotype was seen many times. CDR3 sequence: CASSRGLLYEQYF. The CDR3 region has the DNA TGTGCCAGCAGTAGGGGACTGCTCTACGAGCAGTACTTC. This chain joins TRBV12-3 or TRBV12-4 and TRBJ2-7; tentative D call: TRBD2 (6 bases). This CDR3 is 13 amino acids long. Trimming stripped 5 bases from V and 3 bases from J, with 11 bases between.

This clonotype was counted ten times or more. The germline gene is not matched at one end of the junction; a read error may be the cause. The chain carries TRBV11-2 and TRBJ2-6; no definite D call. Germline loops: CDR1 SGHAT, CDR2 FQNNGV. CDR3 length: 15 amino acids. The CDR3 nucleotides read TGTGCCAGCACCTTAAGGCCCCTCGGGGCCAACGTCCTGACTTTC. Protein product: CASTLRPLGANVLTF.

This clonotype occurred many times. In nucleotides, the CDR3 is TGTGCCAGCGGGGCGACAGGGGTGTTATATTCACCCCTCCACTTT. Translated: CASGATGVLYSPLHF. The V call is TRBV6-2 or TRBV6-3, the J call TRBJ1-6, with 8 bases lining up with TRBD1. This CDR3 has 15 amino acids. The junction had 11 bases not matched to a gene; V was cut back by 8 bases and J by 8 bases. From germline, CDR1 is MNHEY and CDR2 SVGEGT.

This chain uses TRBV6-1 with TRBJ2-3, with D unclear. Trimming removed 3 bases from V and 3 bases from J, with 7 bases in between. Germline values: CDR1 MNHNS, CDR2 SASEGT. The CDR3 consists of 13 residues. The CDR3 here is CASSDWGTDTQYF. The DNA of the CDR3 is TGTGCCAGCAGTGATTGGGGAACAGATACGCAGTATTTT.

As concerns this clonotype: With a much larger clone just one base away, this may be a read error. The V gene is TRBV15, the J gene TRBJ1-4; no clear D. In germline, CDR1 is LNHNV, CDR2 YYDKDF (reference sequence). CDR3 length: 15 residues. The CDR3 sequence: CVTSRSHATNEKLFF. The CDR3 coding sequence is TGTGTCACCAGCAGGTCGCATGCAACTAATGAAAAACTGTTTTTT.

This clonotype was counted ten times or more. V gene TRBV5-1 combines with J gene TRBJ2-3, with D unresolved. With 4 bases removed from V and 3 bases from J, the gap between germline ends came to 12 bases. The CDR3 runs to 14 residues. Per germline, CDR1 SGHRS and CDR2 YFSETQ. The CDR3 here is CASSRTERTDTQYF. For the CDR3, the DNA is TGCGCCAGCAGCCGGACGGAAAGGACAGATACGCAGTATTTT.

This clonotype was recorded many times. The CDR3 sequence: CASSQGGTEAFF. The CDR3 nucleotides read TGTGCCAGCAGCCAGGGAGGCACTGAAGCTTTCTTT. The chain has TRBV14 and TRBJ1-1, with D hard to call. The CDR3 is 12 amino acids. Per the germline V gene, CDR1 is SGHDN and CDR2 is FVKESK. V was shortened by 3 bases and J by 4 bases, with 6 bases between the two germline ends.

This clonotype was counted between two and nine times. The J gene is TRBJ1-1, the V gene TRBV7-8; 9 bases align to TRBD1. The trim removed 2 bases at V and 6 bases at J, leaving 7 bases unmatched. This CDR3 has 15 amino acids. CDR1 is SGHVS and CDR2 is FQNEAQ in the germline V gene. The CDR3 DNA reads as TGTGCCAGCAGCTTACTAACAGGGGGCGGACCTGAAGCTTTCTTT. Translated, it gives CASSLLTGGGPEAFF.

This clonotype appeared many times. This chain's CDR3 is CASSLGLAAPDTQYF. CDR3 in DNA: TGTGCCAGCAGCCTTGGACTAGCCGCCCCAGATACGCAGTATTTT. The rearrangement joins TRBV7-2 to TRBJ2-3; 8 positions match TRBD2. V trimming: 5 bases; J trimming: 4 bases; junction bases outside the gene matches: 8. Germline V CDR1 and CDR2: SGHTA, FQGNSA. CDR3 length: 15 residues.